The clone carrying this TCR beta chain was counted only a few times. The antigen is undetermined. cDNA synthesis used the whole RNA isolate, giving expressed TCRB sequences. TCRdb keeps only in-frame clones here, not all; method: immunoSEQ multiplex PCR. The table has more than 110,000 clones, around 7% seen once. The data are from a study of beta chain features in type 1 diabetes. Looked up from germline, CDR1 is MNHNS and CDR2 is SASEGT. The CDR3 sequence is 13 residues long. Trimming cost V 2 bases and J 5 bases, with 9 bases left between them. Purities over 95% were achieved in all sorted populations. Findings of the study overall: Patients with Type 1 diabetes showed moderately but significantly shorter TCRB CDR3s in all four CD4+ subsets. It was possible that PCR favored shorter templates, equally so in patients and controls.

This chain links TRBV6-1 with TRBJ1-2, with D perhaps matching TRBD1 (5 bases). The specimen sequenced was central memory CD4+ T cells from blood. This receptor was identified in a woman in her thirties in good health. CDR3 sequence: CASSETGFYGYTF. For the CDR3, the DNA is TGTGCCAGCAGTGAAACAGGTTTTTATGGCTACACCTTC.